This T cell receptor beta chain was recorded in a study of blood T cells in healthy people across ages. PCR was performed a second time for roughly 7 to 12 cycles using a sample-barcoded 5' primer and a J-beta primer mix. Using its own MiXCR run on the 5' RACE reads, TCRdb lists one record per CDR3 protein. The sample holds some 760,000 distinct CDR3 sequences, roughly 25% seen once. Germline V gene data show CDR1 as LGHDT and CDR2 as YNNKEL (reference sequence). This CDR3 region has 15 residues. V lost 4 bases and J lost 6; bases outside the gene matches: 5. Another study also made use of these data, one on T cells of mothers and their children.

The sample comprised blood. The rearrangement links TRBV3-1 to TRBJ2-5, with TRBD2 identical over 13 bases. This clonotype was sampled from a boy aged 10-17 years in good health. The CDR3 region is CASSLLAGGPKTQYF. The CDR3, as DNA: TGTGCCAGCAGCCTACTAGCGGGAGGGCCGAAGACCCAGTACTTC.